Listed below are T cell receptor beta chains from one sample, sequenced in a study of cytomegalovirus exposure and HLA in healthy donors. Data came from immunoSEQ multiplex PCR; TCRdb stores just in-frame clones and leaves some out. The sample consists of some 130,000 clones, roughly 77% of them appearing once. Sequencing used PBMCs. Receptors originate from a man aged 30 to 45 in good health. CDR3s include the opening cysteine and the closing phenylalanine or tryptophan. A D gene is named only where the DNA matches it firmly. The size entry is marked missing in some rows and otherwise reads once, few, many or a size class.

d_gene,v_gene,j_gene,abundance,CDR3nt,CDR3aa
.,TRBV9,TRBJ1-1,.,TGTGCCAGCAGCGTTGCGAGGGAGACTGAAGCTTTCTTT,CASSVARETEAFF
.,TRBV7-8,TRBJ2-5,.,TGTGCCAGCAGCTCAGGGGTTCTAGGTGAGCAGTACTTC,CASSSGVLGEQYF
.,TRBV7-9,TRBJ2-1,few,TGTGCCAGCACCACTTGGTCGGGGGCGGGAGAGAACTCCTACAATGAGCAGTTCTTC,CASTTWSGAGENSYNEQFF
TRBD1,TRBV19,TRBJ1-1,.,TGTGCCAGTACCCCGACAGGGTTGAACACTGAAGCTTTCTTT,CASTPTGLNTEAFF
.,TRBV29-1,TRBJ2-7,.,TGCAGCGCTCGACAGGTTAGCTCCTACGAGCAGTACTTC,CSARQVSSYEQYF
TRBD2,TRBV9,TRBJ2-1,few,TGTGCCAGCAGCCGGGGGGGGGTCGGAAGATCTCCATACAATGAGCAGTTCTTC,CASSRGGVGRSPYNEQFF
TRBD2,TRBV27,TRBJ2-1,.,TGTGCCACCCACTCGGGGGGGACCTACAATGAGCAGTTCTTC,CATHSGGTYNEQFF
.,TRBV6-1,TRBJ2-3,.,TGTGCCAGCAGACGGGACTCAAACACAGATACGCAGTATTTT,CASRRDSNTDTQYF
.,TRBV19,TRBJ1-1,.,TGTGCCAGTAGTCTCGACAGGAACACTGAAGCTTTCTTT,CASSLDRNTEAFF
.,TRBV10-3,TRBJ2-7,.,TGTGCCATCAGTTTGACAGGAGTCTCCTACGAGCAGTACTTC,CAISLTGVSYEQYF
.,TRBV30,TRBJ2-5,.,TGTGCCTGGACTGGCGGGACTGCCCAAGAGACCCAGTACTTC,CAWTGGTAQETQYF
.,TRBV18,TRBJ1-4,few,TGTGCCAGCTCACCACTCCCCCTGGGGGGAACTAATGAAAAACTGTTTTTT,CASSPLPLGGTNEKLFF
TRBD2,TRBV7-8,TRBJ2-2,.,TGTGCCAGCAGCTTGAGCGGGAGAAACACCGGGGAGCTGTTTTTT,CASSLSGRNTGELFF
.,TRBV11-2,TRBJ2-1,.,TGTGCCAGCAGCTTAGATCCCGGGTCTTACAATGAGCAGTTCTTC,CASSLDPGSYNEQFF
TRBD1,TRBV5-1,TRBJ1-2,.,TGCGCCAGCAGTTCCCGGGACAGCATCTATGGCTACACCTTC,CASSSRDSIYGYTF
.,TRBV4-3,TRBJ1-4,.,TGCGCCAGCAGCCAAGAGTCCAGGGCGGCCGAAAAACTGTTTTTT,CASSQESRAAEKLFF
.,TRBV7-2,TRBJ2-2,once,TGTGCCAGCAGCCCAAGGGGGTCCACCGGGGAGCTGTTTTTT,CASSPRGSTGELFF
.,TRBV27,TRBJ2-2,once,TGTGCCAGCAGTTTGATCGGGACCGGGGAGCTGTTTTTT,CASSLIGTGELFF
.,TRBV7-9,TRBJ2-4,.,TGTGCCAGCAGCCCCAGGGTTTTAGCCAAAAACATTCAGTACTTC,CASSPRVLAKNIQYF
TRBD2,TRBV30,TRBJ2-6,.,TGTGCCTGGAGTGGGGTGGGAGGGTCCGGGGCCAACGTCCTGACTTTC,CAWSGVGGSGANVLTF
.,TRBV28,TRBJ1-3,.,TGTGCCAGCAGCCCCAGGTCCAACTCTGGAAACACCATATATTTT,CASSPRSNSGNTIYF
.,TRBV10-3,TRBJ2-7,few,TGTGCCATCATGAGAAGTACCTACGAGCAGTACTTC,CAIMRSTYEQYF
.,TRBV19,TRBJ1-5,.,TGTGCCAGTAGTATCCGCCTAGGACAATCCAATCAGCCCCAGCATTTT,CASSIRLGQSNQPQHF
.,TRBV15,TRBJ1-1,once,TGTGCCACCAGCAGAGTGAGGGCCCGTGACACTGAAGCTTTCTTT,CATSRVRARDTEAFF
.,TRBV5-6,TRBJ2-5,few,TGTGCCAGCAGCCGGGGAGGTGGGAGTAAGACCCAGTACTTC,CASSRGGGSKTQYF
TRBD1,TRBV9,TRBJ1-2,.,TGTGCCAGCACCCAGGGGGGTTCCCCCTCCTATGGCTACACCTTC,CASTQGGSPSYGYTF
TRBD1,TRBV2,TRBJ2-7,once,TGTGCCACCGCCGACAGGGGGTACTACGAGCAGTACTTC,CATADRGYYEQYF
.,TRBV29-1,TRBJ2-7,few,TGCAGCGTTGAAGGGACTACCGCTACGGAGCAGTACTTC,CSVEGTTATEQYF
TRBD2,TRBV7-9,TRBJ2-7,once,TGTTCCAGCAGCTCTACTAGCGGTAACTACGAGCAGTACTTC,CSSSSTSGNYEQYF
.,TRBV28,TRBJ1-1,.,TGTGCCAGCAGTTGGAACCCAGGAACTGAAGCTTTCTTT,CASSWNPGTEAFF
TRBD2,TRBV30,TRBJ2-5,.,TGTGCCTGGAGTGACCTGCTAGCGGGAGCCCAAGAGACCCAGTACTTC,CAWSDLLAGAQETQYF
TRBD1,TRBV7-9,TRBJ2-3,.,TGTTCCAGCAGACCGACAGGGGGCGGGAGCACAGATACGCAGTATTTT,CSSRPTGGGSTDTQYF
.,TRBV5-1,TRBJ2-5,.,TGCGCCAGCAGCCTCTTTCAGGGCGAAGAGACCCAGTACTTC,CASSLFQGEETQYF
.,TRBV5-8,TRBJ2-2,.,TGTGCCAGCAGCGCCGGCGTGGGCTCCTGGACCGGGGAGCTGTTTTTT,CASSAGVGSWTGELFF
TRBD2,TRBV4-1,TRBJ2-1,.,TGCGCCAGCAGCCAATCCGGGACTAGCGGGAACAATGAGCAGTTCTTC,CASSQSGTSGNNEQFF
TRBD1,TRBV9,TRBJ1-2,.,TGTGCCAGCAGCGTAGGGGGGTGGGGACAGTCCTATGGCTACACCTTC,CASSVGGWGQSYGYTF
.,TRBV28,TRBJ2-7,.,TGTGCCAGCAGTTTAAGGACTGGGGGCGCCTACGAGCAGTACTTC,CASSLRTGGAYEQYF
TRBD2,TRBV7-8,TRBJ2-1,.,TGTGCCAGCAGTCCAGGGACTAGCGGTAATGAGCAGTTCTTC,CASSPGTSGNEQFF
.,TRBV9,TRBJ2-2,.,TGTGCCAGCACAGAGACTAGTCTACCCGGGGAGCTGTTTTTT,CASTETSLPGELFF